The 16 T cell receptor beta chains in this list originate from one sample, sequenced in a study of cytomegalovirus exposure and HLA in healthy donors. This PCR relied on a set of 60 Vbeta primers and 13 Jbeta primers. Assay: immunoSEQ multiplex PCR; the TCRdb copy retains only in-frame clones and omits some. The table has approximately 200,000 clones, about 81% seen once; the top ten hold around 6%. The sequenced material came from PBMCs. All receptors derive from a woman between 45 and 60 years old in good health and CMV-seropositive.

V gene TRBV6-5 combines with J gene TRBJ1-2; 7 bases are a match to TRBD1. V was pared by 6 bases and J by 4 bases, with 5 bases of the junction left unmatched. The CDR3 totals 13 residues. Per germline, CDR1 MNHEY and CDR2 SVGAGI. The CDR3 bases are TGTGCCAGCAGCCAACAGGGGCGCTATGGCTACACCTTC. Amino acids: CASSQQGRYGYTF.

This clone was observed a single time. The gene calls are TRBV5-1 and TRBJ1-1; 8 nucleotides line up with TRBD1. The germline V gene has CDR1 SGHRS and CDR2 YFSETQ. The CDR3 sequence is 15 residues long. Trimming cost V 3 bases and J 2 bases; bases outside gene matches: 6. The CDR3 loop reads CASSSQGQGNTEAFF. CDR3 nucleotide sequence: TGCGCCAGCAGCTCCCAAGGACAGGGCAACACTGAAGCTTTCTTT.

The chain carries TRBV2 and TRBJ2-7; no firm D call. This CDR3 spans 12 amino acids. Germline loops: CDR1 SNHLY, CDR2 FYNNEI. Trimming pared 4 bases from V and 7 bases from J, leaving 11 bases between. Written as DNA, the CDR3 is TGTGCCAGCAGTGTCCGCGCTCGGGAGCAGTACTTC. The encoded protein is CASSVRAREQYF. Together with reference TRBV2 and TRBJ2-7, the CDR3 gives the full variable domain: EPEVTQTPSHQVTQMGQEVILRCVPISNHLYFYWYRQILGQKVEFLVSFYNNEISEKSEIFDDQFSVERPDGSNFTLKIRSTKLEDSAMYFCASSVRAREQYFGPGTRLTVT.

V usage is TRBV30 and J usage is TRBJ2-1; TRBD2 is a possible D gene (5 bases). The CDR3 has 13 amino acids. Germline V gene sequence: CDR1 GTSNPN, CDR2 SVGIG (reference sequence). Trimming removed 8 bases from V and 0 bases from J, with 11 bases in between. The CDR3 coding sequence is TGTGCCAGCGGTTCTCGCTCCTACAATGAGCAGTTCTTC. It codes for CASGSRSYNEQFF.

The chain joins TRBV10-3 to TRBJ2-2; 10 bases fit TRBD1. CDR1 is ENHRY and CDR2 is SYGVKD in the germline V gene. This CDR3 spans 15 amino acids. With V trimmed by 6 bases and J by 3 bases, 4 bases remained unmatched. CDR3 DNA: TGTGCCATCAGCCCGGGACAGGGGCACACCGGGGAGCTGTTTTTT. It is translated as CAISPGQGHTGELFF.

This chain joins TRBV5-6 and TRBJ2-7; 8 bases match TRBD1. The V gene's germline CDR1 is SGHDT and CDR2 YYEEEE. There are 14 residues in the CDR3. V shed 5 bases and J 6 bases; nucleotides not matched to a gene: 10. This CDR3 reads CASRMDRVSSEQYF. The CDR3 DNA reads TGTGCCAGCAGGATGGACAGGGTATCTTCCGAGCAGTACTTC. Variable domain in full (rest from reference TRBV5-6 and TRBJ2-7): DAGVTQSPTHLIKTRGQQVTLRCSPKSGHDTVSWYQQALGQGPQFIFQYYEEEERQRGNFPDRFSGHQFPNYSSELNVNALLLGDSALYLCASRMDRVSSEQYFGPGTRLTVT.

V is TRBV5-1 and J is TRBJ2-1; 8 bases are shared with TRBD1. V lost 7 bases to trimming and J lost 7 bases; unmatched junction nucleotides: 13. The CDR3 sequence is 15 residues long. Germline values: CDR1 SGHRS, CDR2 YFSETQ. CDR3 residues: CASSQPGQARNEQFF. As DNA, the CDR3 is TGCGCCAGCTCTCAACCGGGACAGGCGAGAAATGAGCAGTTCTTC.

V is TRBV30 and J is TRBJ1-5; D might be TRBD1 (5 bases). V lost 2 bases to trimming and J lost 9 bases, with 11 bases between them. This CDR3 has 12 residues. Germline loops: CDR1 GTSNPN, CDR2 SVGIG (reference sequence). CDR3 loop: CAWSNAGGPQHF. The CDR3 nucleotides are TGTGCCTGGAGTAACGCCGGGGGGCCCCAGCATTTT.

The rearrangement joins TRBV19 to TRBJ2-2; 10 bases align to TRBD1. J was trimmed by 4 bases and V by 1 base; bases with no gene match: 3. Per the germline V gene, CDR1 is LNHDA and CDR2 is SQIVND (reference sequence). The CDR3 covers 16 residues. The CDR3 nucleotides are TGTGCCAGTAGTATAGGGACAGGGGGGAGCACCGGGGAGCTGTTTTTT. Its translation: CASSIGTGGSTGELFF. Variable domain in full (rest from reference TRBV19 and TRBJ2-2): DGGITQSPKYLFRKEGQNVTLSCEQNLNHDAMYWYRQDPGQGLRLIYYSQIVNDFQKGDIAEGYSVSREKKESFPLTVTSAQKNPTAFYLCASSIGTGGSTGELFFGEGSRLTVL.

The chain couples TRBV6-4 to TRBJ2-2; D might be TRBD2 (6 bases). Germline assignment: CDR1 MRHNA and CDR2 SNTAGT. The CDR3 extends over 14 amino acids. The V and J ends lost 11 bases and 6 bases respectively, with 19 bases between them. CDR3 protein: CAPKLWEEPGELFF. The CDR3 nucleotides are TGTGCCCCTAAATTATGGGAGGAGCCCGGGGAGCTGTTTTTT.

This chain links TRBV5-5 with TRBJ2-1; D unresolved. Germline V gene data show CDR1 as SGHKS and CDR2 as YYEKEE (reference sequence). Deletions cut 0 bases from V and 2 bases from J, with 9 bases between. The CDR3 covers 15 residues. The chain's CDR3 is CASSLVLATYNEQFF. CDR3 DNA sequence: TGTGCCAGCAGCTTGGTGTTAGCTACCTACAATGAGCAGTTCTTC. The full variable domain, rest sourced from reference TRBV5-5 and TRBJ2-1, is DAGVTQSPTHLIKTRGQQVTLRCSPISGHKSVSWYQQVLGQGPQFIFQYYEKEERGRGNFPDRFSARQFPNYSSELNVNALLLGDSALYLCASSLVLATYNEQFFGPGTRLTVL.

The DNA for the CDR3 is TGTGCCAGTCGACAGGGTCACAATGAGCAGTTCTTC. Protein: CASRQGHNEQFF. The V and J genes are TRBV28 and TRBJ2-1; 7 bases are shared with TRBD1. The CDR3 has 12 amino acids. V was clipped by 9 bases and J by 5 bases; unmatched bases: 4. Germline CDR1 reads MDHEN; CDR2 reads SYDVKM.

This clone was counted only a few times. The chain is built from TRBV7-9 and TRBJ1-4, with TRBD1 identical over 7 bases. The CDR3 runs to 17 residues. Germline CDR1 reads SEHNR; CDR2 reads FQNEAQ (reference sequence). With 4 bases clipped from V and 4 bases from J, the junction kept 12 bases outside the gene matches. The CDR3 is CASSSTGAPVGNEKLFF. CDR3 in DNA: TGTGCCAGCAGCTCCACAGGGGCGCCGGTGGGTAATGAAAAACTGTTTTTT.

The rearrangement links TRBV19 to TRBJ1-1, with 7 positions matching TRBD1. Germline V lookup: CDR1 LNHDA, CDR2 SQIVND (reference sequence). The CDR3 is 15 amino acids. V trimming: 3 bases; J trimming: 1 base; junction bases outside the gene matches: 5. CDR3: CASSIQGVTNTEAFF. In DNA form, the CDR3 reads TGTGCCAGTAGTATTCAGGGGGTAACGAACACTGAAGCTTTCTTT.

This clone was seen a few times. Written as DNA, the CDR3 is TGTGCCAGCAGTGAATCGGAGACAGGGGGACGTGGCTACACCTTC. As protein: CASSESETGGRGYTF. This chain links TRBV25-1 with TRBJ1-2; 9 bases fit TRBD1. Germline V lookup: CDR1 MGHDK, CDR2 SYGVNS. The V gene end was trimmed by 1 base and the J gene end by 7 bases; junction bases not matched to a gene: 7. The CDR3 is 15 amino acids.

This clone was observed a single time. This rearrangement joins TRBV18 to TRBJ1-1; TRBD1 aligns across 9 bases. The CDR3 extends over 16 amino acids. V shed 4 bases and J 3 bases; nucleotides not matched to a gene: 9. The germline V gene encodes CDR1 KGHSH and CDR2 LQKENI. This chain's CDR3 is CASSQGQGNEDTEAFF. As DNA, the CDR3 is TGTGCCAGCTCACAGGGACAGGGAAACGAGGACACTGAAGCTTTCTTT.